This passage covers 32 T cell receptor beta chains from one sample sequenced in a study of control samples from healthy donors and cancer patients. Profiled with immunoSEQ multiplex PCR; TCRdb holds only in-frame clones, not every one. In the table there are 120,000 or so clones, less than 90% of which are singletons. The material sequenced was blood. Receptor source: a man aged 18 to 29 in good health.

This clone occurred once. The J gene is TRBJ1-3, the V gene TRBV18; a possible D gene is TRBD1 (5 bases). This CDR3 has 16 residues. Trimming removed 4 bases from V and 1 base from J, with 14 bases in between. Germline V gives CDR1 KGHSH, CDR2 LQKENI. The CDR3 region is CASSLGRDGSGNTIYF. The CDR3 DNA reads TGTGCCAGCTCACTCGGGCGGGACGGTTCTGGAAACACCATATATTTT.

This chain links TRBV18 with TRBJ1-1, with D perhaps TRBD1 (5 bases). Germline V CDR1 and CDR2: KGHSH, LQKENI. Trimming stripped 4 bases from V and 1 base from J, with 10 bases between. The CDR3 runs to 14 residues. The CDR3 nucleotides are TGTGCCAGCTCACAACAGGTTCAGAACACTGAAGCTTTCTTT. As protein: CASSQQVQNTEAFF.

The chain joins TRBV29-1 to TRBJ1-2; D gene ambiguous. This CDR3 has 10 residues. V was clipped by 3 bases and J by 8 bases, with 7 bases between them. Germline-derived CDR1 and CDR2 are SQVTM and ANQGSEA. Here the CDR3 DNA reads TGCAGCGTTGAGTCTGGAGGCTACACCTTC. Amino acids: CSVESGGYTF.

This clone has just one count. This chain links TRBV19 with TRBJ2-1; D is possibly TRBD2 (6 bases). The CDR3 totals 17 residues. Germline CDR1 reads LNHDA; CDR2 reads SQIVND (reference sequence). Between the trimmed V and J ends, which lost 0 bases and 2 bases, there was a span of 14 bases. The CDR3 sequence is CASSIEEGTTPYNEQFF. CDR3 coding DNA: TGTGCCAGTAGTATAGAGGAGGGAACTACACCCTACAATGAGCAGTTCTTC.

The chain combines TRBV25-1 with TRBJ2-3, with 12 bases matching TRBD2. Germline V lookup: CDR1 MGHDK, CDR2 SYGVNS. With V trimmed by 9 bases and J by 3 bases, 4 bases remained unmatched. The CDR3 runs to 14 residues. CDR3 coding DNA: TGTGCCAGTAGGACTAGCGGGGCTACAGATACGCAGTATTTT. It codes for CASRTSGATDTQYF.

The V call is TRBV27, the J call TRBJ2-4; D uncertain. Deletions cut 4 bases from V and 0 bases from J, with 19 bases between. The CDR3 loop spans 18 amino acids. Germline CDR1 and CDR2: MNHEY and SMNVEV (reference sequence). In DNA form, the CDR3 reads TGTGCCAGCAGTTCCACGGTTCCCGCAAGGATAGCCAAAAACATTCAGTACTTC. This translates into CASSSTVPARIAKNIQYF.

This chain links TRBV10-2 with TRBJ1-6, with 9 bases fitting TRBD1. Germline-derived CDR1 and CDR2 are WSHSY and SAAADI. The CDR3 is 15 amino acids. Trimming took 4 bases from V and 10 from J; bases not matched to a gene: 8. CDR3: CASSGGRQGVSPLHF. The CDR3 nucleotides are TGCGCCAGCAGTGGGGGGCGACAGGGGGTGTCACCCCTCCACTTT.

The CDR3 DNA reads TGTGCCAGCTCGGCGGGGACATTACAATGGGAGGAGTTCTTC. Amino acid sequence: CASSAGTLQWEEFF. The chain links TRBV6-5 to TRBJ2-1, with D perhaps TRBD1 or TRBD2 (6 bases each). The germline V and J ends were trimmed by 8 bases and 14 bases, with 25 bases remaining between them. The germline V gene has CDR1 MNHEY and CDR2 SVGAGI. The CDR3 is 14 amino acids.

J is TRBJ1-1 and V is TRBV27, with 7 bases that match TRBD1. Germline loops: CDR1 MNHEY, CDR2 SMNVEV (reference sequence). The CDR3 loop spans 14 amino acids. Unmatched junction bases numbered 8, after V lost 8 bases and J lost 2 bases. The CDR3 reads CASRKTGPNTEAFF. In DNA, the CDR3 is TGTGCCAGCCGAAAGACAGGGCCAAACACTGAAGCTTTCTTT.

Written as DNA, the CDR3 is TGTGCCAGCTCACCCGACGACAGGGGAGCTTTCTTT. It codes for CASSPDDRGAFF. The chain employs TRBV18 and TRBJ1-1; 8 bases agree with TRBD1. The germline gives CDR1 KGHSH, CDR2 LQKENI. Germline trimming cut 3 bases from V and 10 bases from J; bases unmatched to any gene: 4. The CDR3 loop spans 12 amino acids.

V gene TRBV4-1 combines with J gene TRBJ1-1; possible D gene TRBD1, 5 bases. CDR1 is MGHRA, CDR2 YSYEKL, per germline. This CDR3 has 14 residues. With 7 bases removed from V and 4 bases from J, the gap between germline ends came to 16 bases. The CDR3 nucleotides are TGCGCCAGCACCAAGAGCCGGGGCGTCACTGAAGCTTTCTTT. Protein sequence: CASTKSRGVTEAFF.

V usage is TRBV29-1 and J usage is TRBJ1-1; D uncertain. The CDR3 is 11 amino acids. V was trimmed by 3 bases and J by 3 bases, leaving 5 bases between them. Germline V gene lookup returns CDR1 SQVTM and CDR2 ANQGSEA. The CDR3 DNA follows: TGCAGCGTTGAGGGCGACACTGAAGCTTTCTTT. It translates to CSVEGDTEAFF.

V and J are TRBV7-2 and TRBJ2-3; either TRBD1 or TRBD2 may fit D (5 bases each). Germline V lookup: CDR1 SGHTA, CDR2 FQGNSA. The CDR3 runs to 13 residues. The ends were cut back, 1 base at V and 11 bases at J, with 13 bases in the middle. The CDR3: CASSLGGVWKQYF. CDR3 nucleotides: TGTGCCAGCAGCTTAGGAGGGGTATGGAAGCAGTATTTT.

The chain carries TRBV10-3 and TRBJ1-1; D is possibly TRBD1 (6 bases). The CDR3 spans 15 residues. Germline V gene data show CDR1 as ENHRY and CDR2 as SYGVKD. Trimming took off 5 bases at V and 2 bases at J, with 15 bases between the two ends. The CDR3 loop reads CAISLHRDQNTEAFF. As DNA, the CDR3 is TGTGCCATCAGTCTCCACAGGGACCAAAACACTGAAGCTTTCTTT.

The chain carries TRBV2 and TRBJ2-3, with D possibly matching TRBD2 (5 bases). The CDR3 totals 16 residues. The V and J ends lost 6 bases and 3 bases respectively, with 19 bases between them. CDR1 is SNHLY and CDR2 is FYNNEI in the germline V gene. CDR3 sequence (DNA): TGTGCCAGCAGGGGAAAACTAGGTTTTGGGACAGATACGCAGTATTTT. Translated, it gives CASRGKLGFGTDTQYF.

The chain links TRBV7-7 to TRBJ2-7, with 12 bases lining up with TRBD2. Unmatched junction bases numbered 5, after V lost 5 bases and J lost 3 bases. Germline CDR1 and CDR2: SSHAT and FNYEAQ (reference sequence). The CDR3 length is 15 residues. The CDR3 is CASSRGLAGIYEQYF. The CDR3 DNA sequence: TGTGCCAGCAGCCGCGGACTAGCGGGGATCTACGAGCAGTACTTC.

This chain uses TRBV6-4 with TRBJ1-2; tentatively, D is TRBD1 (5 bases). The V gene's germline CDR1 is MRHNA and CDR2 SNTAGT. V was trimmed by 4 bases and J by 1 base, leaving 7 bases between them. This CDR3 has 13 amino acids. The CDR3 DNA reads as TGTGCCAGCAGTGCCCAGGGTAACTATGGCTACACCTTC. It is translated as CASSAQGNYGYTF.

This rearrangement joins TRBV30 to TRBJ1-1; D uncertain. The CDR3 contains 14 residues. Germline CDR1 reads GTSNPN; CDR2 reads SVGIG (reference sequence). V lost 3 bases to trimming and J lost 1 base, with 12 bases between them. CDR3 coding DNA: TGTGCCTGGAGCAGCCTGGTTTGGAACACTGAAGCTTTCTTT. Its translation is CAWSSLVWNTEAFF.

The DNA of the CDR3 is TGTGCCAGCAGCCCAGGCGCTAGTATAGGTGTATACAATGAGCAGTTCTTC. Its translation is CASSPGASIGVYNEQFF. V gene TRBV9 combines with J gene TRBJ2-1; D ambiguous. Between the trimmed V and J ends, which lost 4 bases and 4 bases, there was a span of 21 bases. The CDR3 consists of 17 residues. Per the germline V gene, CDR1 is SGDLS and CDR2 is YYNGEE. Combining the CDR3 with reference TRBV9 and TRBJ2-1 gives the whole variable domain DSGVTQTPKHLITATGQRVTLRCSPRSGDLSVYWYQQSLDQGLQFLIQYYNGEERAKGNILERFSAQQFPDLHSELNLSSLELGDSALYFCASSPGASIGVYNEQFFGPGTRLTVL.

Only one count was recorded for this clone. This chain links TRBV7-9 with TRBJ2-1, with D perhaps matching TRBD1 (5 bases). The CDR3 is made up of 15 amino acids. Deletions cut 6 bases from V and 3 bases from J, with 15 bases between. CDR1 and CDR2 (germline): SEHNR, FQNEAQ (reference sequence). The CDR3 protein is CASSPDSANYNEQFF. The CDR3 bases are TGTGCCAGCAGTCCAGACAGCGCAAACTACAATGAGCAGTTCTTC.

The chain recombines TRBV5-1 with TRBJ2-7; 14 bases are a match to TRBD2. Germline V gene lookup returns CDR1 SGHRS and CDR2 YFSETQ. The V and J ends lost 2 bases and 7 bases, in that order; junction bases with no gene match: 5. This CDR3 is built from 15 residues. The CDR3 DNA is TGCGCCAGCAGCTTTAGACTAGCGGGAGGGGAAGAGCAGTACTTC. Translation gives CASSFRLAGGEEQYF.

The chain employs TRBV6-2 or TRBV6-3 and TRBJ2-1; TRBD2 agrees at 12 bases. J gave up 5 bases and V 6 bases, and 5 bases lay outside the gene matches. The CDR3 runs 15 residues. Germline V gene data show CDR1 as MNHEY and CDR2 as SVGEGT. The CDR3 here is CASSRLAGEDNEQFF. The CDR3, as DNA: TGTGCCAGCAGCCGACTAGCGGGAGAGGACAATGAGCAGTTCTTC.

This clone came up once. V gene TRBV18 combines with J gene TRBJ1-1; D remains unclear. The CDR3 has 12 residues. Trimming shortened V by 6 bases and J by 4 bases, and 9 bases separated the two germline ends. The germline gives CDR1 KGHSH, CDR2 LQKENI. CDR3 region: CASSVSGTEAFF. The DNA for the CDR3 is TGTGCCAGCTCCGTCTCGGGCACTGAAGCTTTCTTT. The full variable domain, in which reference TRBV18 and TRBJ1-1 provide the parts outside the CDR3, is NAGVMQNPRHLVRRRGQEARLRCSPMKGHSHVYWYRQLPEEGLKFMVYLQKENIIDESGMPKERFSAEFPKEGPSILRIQQVVRGDSAAYFCASSVSGTEAFFGQGTRLTVV.

This clone was detected ten times or more. V and J are TRBV19 and TRBJ1-5; no definite D call. Trimming pared 3 bases from V and 3 bases from J, leaving 3 bases between. This CDR3 region has 12 residues. CDR1 is LNHDA, CDR2 SQIVND, per germline (reference sequence). The CDR3 coding sequence is TGTGCCAGTAGTATGAACAATCAGCCCCAGCATTTT. It encodes CASSMNNQPQHF.

The chain links TRBV27 to TRBJ2-1, with D uncertain. Germline values: CDR1 MNHEY, CDR2 SMNVEV (reference sequence). Trimming took 3 bases from V and 6 from J, leaving 3 bases between them. The CDR3 spans 11 residues. The CDR3 DNA reads as TGTGCCAGCAGTTTCGTCAATGAGCAGTTCTTC. Encoded protein: CASSFVNEQFF.

The CDR3: CASSFGGTFQGMAKNIQYF. In DNA form, the CDR3 reads TGTGCCAGCAGCTTTGGCGGGACATTCCAGGGGATGGCCAAAAACATTCAGTACTTC. The chain joins TRBV11-2 to TRBJ2-4; D possibly matches TRBD1 or TRBD2 (6 bases each). The length of the CDR3 is 19 residues. The V gene lost 3 bases and the J gene lost 1 base, with 22 bases spanning the gap. Germline CDR1 reads SGHAT; CDR2 reads FQNNGV.

This clone has only a few counts. The chain carries TRBV19 and TRBJ2-2; 8 bases agree with TRBD1. Germline loops: CDR1 LNHDA, CDR2 SQIVND (reference sequence). The ends lost 6 bases at V and 6 bases at J; junction bases unmatched: 3. The CDR3 consists of 13 residues. The CDR3 spells CASRTTGAGELFF. The CDR3, as DNA: TGTGCCAGTAGGACGACAGGGGCCGGGGAGCTGTTTTTT.

The table lists this clone with a few counts. The rearrangement uses TRBV4-1 and TRBJ1-1, with 8 bases lining up with TRBD1. Germline V gene data show CDR1 as MGHRA and CDR2 as YSYEKL. Unmatched junction bases numbered 3, after V lost 0 bases and J lost 0 bases. The CDR3 totals 16 residues. The CDR3 region has the DNA TGCGCCAGCAGCCAAGAAGGGGACAGGCTGAACACTGAAGCTTTCTTT. It codes for CASSQEGDRLNTEAFF.

The V and J genes are TRBV30 and TRBJ2-6, with TRBD1 as a possible D gene (6 bases). Germline CDR1 GTSNPN, CDR2 SVGIG (reference sequence). Trimming removed 4 bases at V and 6 bases at J, with 10 bases between. This CDR3 is 13 amino acids long. CDR3 DNA sequence: TGTGCCTGGACGACAGGCACGGCCAACGTCCTGACTTTC. This sequence encodes CAWTTGTANVLTF.

This sequence joins TRBV7-3 and TRBJ2-1; TRBD2 matches at 11 bases. V lost 5 bases, J lost 0 bases, and 6 bases stayed unmatched. Germline V gene sequence: CDR1 SGHTA, CDR2 FQGTGA. The length of the CDR3 is 17 residues. CDR3 DNA sequence: TGTGCCAGCAGCAAAACCGGGACTAGCGGCTCCTACAATGAGCAGTTCTTC. This encodes CASSKTGTSGSYNEQFF.

The chain is built from TRBV7-2 and TRBJ2-7, with D unresolved. Germline V CDR1 and CDR2: SGHTA, FQGNSA. Trimming took off 1 base at V and 3 bases at J, with 1 base between the two ends. The CDR3 is 11 residues long. Here the CDR3 DNA reads TGTGCCAGCAGCTTAGTCTACGAGCAGTACTTC. This codes for CASSLVYEQYF.

Comments on this clone: Additional DNA sequences in this sample encode the identical CDR3. The chain combines TRBV5-4 with TRBJ1-2; D is ambiguous. Deletions cut 2 bases from V and 4 bases from J, with 18 bases between. This CDR3 spans 16 amino acids. Looked up from germline, CDR1 is SGHNT and CDR2 is YYREEE (reference sequence). This CDR3 reads CASSLPRGESSYGYTF. The CDR3 DNA follows: TGTGCCAGCAGCTTACCCCGGGGAGAGTCATCCTATGGCTACACCTTC.